The 13 T cell receptor beta chains listed next were all sequenced from one sample in a study of graft-versus-host responses after intestinal transplantation. Here immunoSEQ multiplex PCR was the method, and the copy in TCRdb shows in-frame clones only, minus some. This sample has tens of thousands of clones, with 89% found just once. Their specific antigens are unknown. This sample comprised unstimulated CD8+ T cells sorted from spleen or lymph node cells, obtained before intestinal transplant. The receptors stem from a human donor who received an intestinal transplant.

This CDR3 is CASSLGTGHYEQYF. CDR3 nucleotides: TGTGCCAGCAGCTTGGGGACAGGGCATTACGAGCAGTACTTC. The V call is TRBV5-6, the J call TRBJ2-7, with 8 bases lining up with TRBD1. V trimming: 0 bases; J trimming: 4 bases; junction bases outside the gene matches: 3. Germline V gene data show CDR1 as SGHDT and CDR2 as YYEEEE. The CDR3 has 14 amino acids.

The gene calls are TRBV5-1 and TRBJ1-2, with TRBD1 matching over 7 bases. The CDR3 sequence is 13 residues long. With 7 bases clipped from V and 7 bases from J, the junction kept 10 bases outside the gene matches. The V gene's germline CDR1 is SGHRS and CDR2 YFSETQ. In DNA form, the CDR3 reads TGCGCCAGCGGAGACAGGGATCAGGCTGGCTACACCTTC. It specifies CASGDRDQAGYTF.

The chain employs TRBV2 and TRBJ1-2, with 8 positions matching TRBD1. Per germline, CDR1 SNHLY and CDR2 FYNNEI. The CDR3 totals 14 residues. The junction had 7 bases not matched to a gene; V was cut back by 4 bases and J by 6 bases. The CDR3 region has the DNA TGTGCCAGCAGTGCGGACAGGGTTAGCCATGGCTACACCTTC. Its protein product is CASSADRVSHGYTF.

V gene TRBV28 combines with J gene TRBJ2-7; maybe TRBD1 (5 bases). The germline CDR1 and CDR2 sequences are MDHEN and SYDVKM. This CDR3 is 14 amino acids long. Trimming removed 2 bases from V and 1 base from J, with 9 bases in between. CDR3 amino acids: CASSLGRDSYEQYF. The CDR3 region has the DNA TGTGCCAGCAGTTTAGGCAGGGATTCCTACGAGCAGTACTTC.

This clone was observed once. J is TRBJ2-7 and V is TRBV28; 7 bases agree with TRBD1. J gave up 2 bases and V 3 bases, and 4 bases lay outside the gene matches. There are 14 residues in the CDR3. Germline V gives CDR1 MDHEN, CDR2 SYDVKM. DNA of the CDR3: TGTGCCAGCAGTTTCTCAGGGGGAGCCTACGAGCAGTACTTC. Its protein is CASSFSGGAYEQYF.

The chain recombines TRBV18 with TRBJ1-1; D may be TRBD1 (6 bases). CDR3 length equals 16 residues. Germline values: CDR1 KGHSH, CDR2 LQKENI. The V end was cut by 6 bases, the J end by 1 base, with 18 bases between. In DNA, the CDR3 is TGTGCCAGCTCCCCATTTCCCGGGACAACGAACACTGAAGCTTTCTTT. It codes for CASSPFPGTTNTEAFF.

The genes are TRBV9 and TRBJ2-7; tentative D call: TRBD2 (6 bases). The germline V gene has CDR1 SGDLS and CDR2 YYNGEE. Trimming took off 0 bases at V and 7 bases at J, with 20 bases between the two ends. The CDR3 is 16 residues long. This CDR3 reads CASSVGTSPFMGEQYF. The CDR3 DNA reads TGTGCCAGCAGCGTAGGAACTAGCCCCTTCATGGGGGAGCAGTACTTC.

This rearrangement joins TRBV5-1 to TRBJ1-1; 9 positions match TRBD1. Looked up from germline, CDR1 is SGHRS and CDR2 is YFSETQ. Unmatched junction bases numbered 9, after V lost 6 bases and J lost 6 bases. The CDR3 runs to 14 residues. Here the CDR3 DNA reads TGCGCCAGCATGATGACACAGGGGGCCCCTGAAGCTTTCTTT. This encodes CASMMTQGAPEAFF.

The rearrangement links TRBV19 to TRBJ1-5, with D perhaps matching TRBD1 (5 bases). V lost 2 bases, J lost 6 bases, and 11 bases lay in between. There are 14 residues in the CDR3. Per the germline V gene, CDR1 is LNHDA and CDR2 is SQIVND (reference sequence). The CDR3 DNA follows: TGTGCCAGTAGTATACAGGGTTCGGGTCAGCCCCAGCATTTT. It is translated as CASSIQGSGQPQHF.

The rearrangement uses TRBV7-9 and TRBJ2-1; 11 bases are a match to TRBD2. This CDR3 comprises 17 residues. The germline gives CDR1 SEHNR, CDR2 FQNEAQ (reference sequence). V lost 5 bases to trimming and J lost 1 base; unmatched junction nucleotides: 7. The CDR3 region is CASSETSGGPSYNEQFF. CDR3 sequence (DNA): TGTGCCAGCAGCGAAACTAGCGGGGGTCCTTCCTACAATGAGCAGTTCTTC.

The chain couples TRBV27 to TRBJ1-2; 8 bases are shared with TRBD1. The CDR3 is 14 amino acids. Germline V gene lookup returns CDR1 MNHEY and CDR2 SMNVEV (reference sequence). V shed 6 bases and J 4 bases; nucleotides not matched to a gene: 7. In DNA, the CDR3 is TGTGCCAGCAGCCCCGGGACAGGCCCCTATGGCTACACCTTC. Its protein is CASSPGTGPYGYTF.

The chain recombines TRBV7-6 with TRBJ2-3; 9 bases agree with TRBD2. Trimming cost V 2 bases and J 6 bases; bases outside gene matches: 0. Per the germline V gene, CDR1 is SGHVS and CDR2 is FNYEAQ. The CDR3 extends over 13 amino acids. CDR3 sequence: CASSLLAGDTQYF. For the CDR3, the DNA is TGTGCCAGCAGCTTACTAGCGGGGGATACGCAGTATTTT.

J is TRBJ2-3 and V is TRBV27; TRBD2 agrees at 7 bases. The CDR3 totals 16 residues. CDR1 is MNHEY and CDR2 is SMNVEV in the germline V gene (reference sequence). V dropped 8 bases and J dropped 5; count of bases not matched to a gene: 16. In DNA form, the CDR3 reads TGTGCCAGCGCTCCATGGGCGGGAGAACGGGTAGATACGCAGTATTTT. This translates into CASAPWAGERVDTQYF.